This T cell receptor (beta chain) was sequenced during a study of T-cell memory formation after mild COVID-19. TCRdb itself ran the 5' RACE reads through MiXCR, one entry per CDR3 protein. The sample records about 320,000 distinct CDR3 sequences, roughly an eighth being singletons. Germline V gene data show CDR1 as SGHTA and CDR2 as FQGNSA. The CDR3 totals 15 residues. The germline V and J ends were trimmed by 5 bases and 3 bases, with 14 bases remaining between them. The material sequenced was PBMCs or a T cell subset sorted from them (not recorded which). This sequence joins TRBV7-2 and TRBJ1-5; possibly TRBD1 for D (5 bases). The clonotype was recovered from a man between 18 and 29 years old who had mild COVID-19 (a few samples of this study predate the infection). Cell type and time point are not known. In DNA form, the CDR3 reads TGTGCCAGCAGCAGACAAGACAGTTCCAATCAGCCCCAGCATTTT. Its translation is CASSRQDSSNQPQHF.